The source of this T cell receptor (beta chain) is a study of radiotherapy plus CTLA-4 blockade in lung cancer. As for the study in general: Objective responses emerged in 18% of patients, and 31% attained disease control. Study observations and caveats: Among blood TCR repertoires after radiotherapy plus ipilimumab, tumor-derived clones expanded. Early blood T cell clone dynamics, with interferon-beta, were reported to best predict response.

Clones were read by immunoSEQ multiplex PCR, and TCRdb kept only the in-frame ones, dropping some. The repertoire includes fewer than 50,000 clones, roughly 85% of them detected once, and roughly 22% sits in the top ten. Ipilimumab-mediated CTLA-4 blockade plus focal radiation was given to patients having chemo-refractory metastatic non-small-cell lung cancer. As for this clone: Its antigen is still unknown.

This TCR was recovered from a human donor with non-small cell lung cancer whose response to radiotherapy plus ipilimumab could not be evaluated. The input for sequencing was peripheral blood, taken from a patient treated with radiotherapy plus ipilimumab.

CDR3 protein: CASSSSGRRTEQFF. For the CDR3, the DNA is TGTGCCAGTAGTTCAAGCGGGAGGCGGACTGAGCAGTTCTTC. V and J are TRBV19 and TRBJ2-1; 9 bases map to TRBD2. V shed 5 bases, J shed 9 bases, and the junction held 8 bases outside the gene matches. This CDR3 has 14 residues. The germline V gene has CDR1 LNHDA and CDR2 SQIVND (reference sequence).